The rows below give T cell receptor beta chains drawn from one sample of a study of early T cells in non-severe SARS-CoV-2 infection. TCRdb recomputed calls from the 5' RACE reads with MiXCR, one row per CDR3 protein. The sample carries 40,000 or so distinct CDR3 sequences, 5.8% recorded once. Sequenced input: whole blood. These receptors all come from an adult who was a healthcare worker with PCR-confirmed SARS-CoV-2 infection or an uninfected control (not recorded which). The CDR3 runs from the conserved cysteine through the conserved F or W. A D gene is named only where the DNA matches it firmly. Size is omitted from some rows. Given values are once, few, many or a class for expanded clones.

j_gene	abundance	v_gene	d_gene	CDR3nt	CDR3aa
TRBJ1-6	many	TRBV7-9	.	TGTGCCAGCAGCTTAGCGCAGGTCGGACCTAATTCACCCCTCCACTTT	CASSLAQVGPNSPLHF
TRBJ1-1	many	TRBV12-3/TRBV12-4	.	TGTGCCAGCAGCTCCGGACCCTCAGCGGGCACTGAAGCTTTCTTT	CASSSGPSAGTEAFF
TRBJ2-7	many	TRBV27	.	TGTGCCAGCAGTTTACGGTTGAGCTCCTACGAGCAGTACTTC	CASSLRLSSYEQYF
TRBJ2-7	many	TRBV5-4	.	TGTGCCAGCAGCTCTCAAGTCTCCTACGAGCAGTACTTC	CASSSQVSYEQYF
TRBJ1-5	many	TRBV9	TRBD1	TGTGCCAGCAGCGTAGGAGGGACAGGCAATCAGCCCCAGCATTTT	CASSVGGTGNQPQHF
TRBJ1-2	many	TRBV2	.	TGTGCCAGCAGTGAACCCTGGAACTATGGCTACACCTTC	CASSEPWNYGYTF
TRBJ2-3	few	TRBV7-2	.	TGTGCCAGCAGCCCCCGGGGAGGAATCGATACGCAGTATTTT	CASSPRGGIDTQYF
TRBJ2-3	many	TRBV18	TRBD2	TGTGCCAGCTCGAGGACTAGCGGGAAGGATACGCAGTATTTT	CASSRTSGKDTQYF
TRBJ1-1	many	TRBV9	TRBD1	TGTGCCAGCAGCCCCCCGACAGGGTATGTCAACACTGAAGCTTTCTTT	CASSPPTGYVNTEAFF
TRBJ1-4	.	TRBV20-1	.	TGCAGTGCTAGAGATTGGGCAATTTCTACTAATGAAAAACTGTTTTTT	CSARDWAISTNEKLFF
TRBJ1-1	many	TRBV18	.	TGTGCCAGCTCACCCCAAGAAGGGAACACTGAAGCTTTCTTT	CASSPQEGNTEAFF
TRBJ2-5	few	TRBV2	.	TGTGCCAGCACCTGGACAGAAGAGACCCAGTACTTC	CASTWTEETQYF
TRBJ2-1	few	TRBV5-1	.	TGCGCCAGCAGCTTAGCGACAGCCTCCTACAATGAGCAGTTCTTC	CASSLATASYNEQFF
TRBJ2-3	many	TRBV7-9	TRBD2	TGTGCCAGCAGCTTGGGACTAACCACAGATACGCAGTATTTT	CASSLGLTTDTQYF
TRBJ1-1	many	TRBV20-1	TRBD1	TGCAGTGCTACACGACCGGGACAGATGTACACTGAAGCTTTCTTT	CSATRPGQMYTEAFF
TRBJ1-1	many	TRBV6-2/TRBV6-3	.	TGTGCCAGCAGTCGGGGTCTACCCGCTGAAGCTTTCTTT	CASSRGLPAEAFF
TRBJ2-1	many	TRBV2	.	TGTGCCAGCAGGGACAGGTCGCGGGACCCCAATGAGCAGTTCTTC	CASRDRSRDPNEQFF
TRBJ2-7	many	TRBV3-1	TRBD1	TGTGCCAGCAGACAAGATATCGGGACAGCCTACGAGCAGTACTTC	CASRQDIGTAYEQYF
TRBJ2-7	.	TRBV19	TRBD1	TGTGCCAGTAGTCGACCGGGACAGGGGGTCTACGAGCAGTACTTC	CASSRPGQGVYEQYF
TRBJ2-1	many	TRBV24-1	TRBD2	TGTGCCACCAGTGATTTGTCTAGCGGGAGGGCTATGGAGCAGTTCTTC	CATSDLSSGRAMEQFF
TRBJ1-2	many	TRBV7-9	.	TGTGCCAGCAGCCCCCTTGGAGCCCTGGGCTATGGCTACACCTTC	CASSPLGALGYGYTF
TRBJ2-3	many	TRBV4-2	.	TGTGCCAGCGAGGACTTAAGGGAGAGGACGCAGTATTTT	CASEDLRERTQYF
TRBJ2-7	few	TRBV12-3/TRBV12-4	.	TGTGCCAGCAGCCCTCACTCCTTTTACGAGCAGTACTTC	CASSPHSFYEQYF
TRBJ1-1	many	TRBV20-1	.	TGCAGTGCTAGAGATTGGAAAGGCACTGAAGCTTTCTTT	CSARDWKGTEAFF
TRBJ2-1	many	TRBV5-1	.	TGCGCCAGCAATCCGCGGGGAATGGACAATGAGCAGTTCTTC	CASNPRGMDNEQFF
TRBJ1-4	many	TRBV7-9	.	TGTGCCAGCAGCTATACAGGGTTGGGTGAAAAACTGTTTTTT	CASSYTGLGEKLFF
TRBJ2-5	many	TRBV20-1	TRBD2	TGCAGTGCCCGTAGCGGGGGAAAAGAGACCCAGTACTTC	CSARSGGKETQYF
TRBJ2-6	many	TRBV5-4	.	TGTGCCAGCAGCTACACTGGGGCCAACGTCCTGACTTTC	CASSYTGANVLTF
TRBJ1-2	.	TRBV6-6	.	TGTGCCAGCATCCCCCCAGAGGGAAATGGCTACACCTTC	CASIPPEGNGYTF